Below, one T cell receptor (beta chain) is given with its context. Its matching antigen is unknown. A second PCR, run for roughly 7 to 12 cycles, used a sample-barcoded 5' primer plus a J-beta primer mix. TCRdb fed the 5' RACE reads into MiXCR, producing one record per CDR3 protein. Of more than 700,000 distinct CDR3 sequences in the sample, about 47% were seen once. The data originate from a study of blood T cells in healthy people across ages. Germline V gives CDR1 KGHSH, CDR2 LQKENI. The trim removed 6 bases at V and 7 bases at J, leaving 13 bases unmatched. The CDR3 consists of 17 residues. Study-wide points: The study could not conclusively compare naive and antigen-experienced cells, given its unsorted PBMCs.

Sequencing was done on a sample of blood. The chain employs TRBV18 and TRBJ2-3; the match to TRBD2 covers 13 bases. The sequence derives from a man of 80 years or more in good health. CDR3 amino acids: CASSSGLAGRGRNTQYF. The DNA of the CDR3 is TGTGCCAGCTCTTCGGGACTAGCGGGACGTGGACGGAATACGCAGTATTTT.